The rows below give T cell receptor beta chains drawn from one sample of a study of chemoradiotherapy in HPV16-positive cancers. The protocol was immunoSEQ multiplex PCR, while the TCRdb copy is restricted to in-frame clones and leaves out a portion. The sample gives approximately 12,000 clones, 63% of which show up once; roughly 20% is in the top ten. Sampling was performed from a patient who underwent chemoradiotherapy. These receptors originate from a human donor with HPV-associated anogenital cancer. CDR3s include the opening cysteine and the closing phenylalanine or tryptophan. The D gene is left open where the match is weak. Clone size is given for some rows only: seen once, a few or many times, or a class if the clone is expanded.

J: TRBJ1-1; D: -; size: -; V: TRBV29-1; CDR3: CSVGAEQAFEAFF; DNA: TGCAGCGTTGGGGCCGAGCAGGCTTTTGAAGCTTTCTTT
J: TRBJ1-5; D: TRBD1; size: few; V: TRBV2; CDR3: CASGQGINQPQHF; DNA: TGTGCCAGCGGACAGGGGATCAATCAGCCCCAGCATTTT
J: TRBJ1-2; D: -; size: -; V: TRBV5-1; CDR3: CASRIGFTYGYTF; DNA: TGCGCCAGCAGAATCGGTTTTACCTATGGCTACACCTTC
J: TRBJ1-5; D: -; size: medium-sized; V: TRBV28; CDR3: CASSSITQPQHF; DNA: TGTGCCAGCAGTTCAATAACTCAGCCCCAGCATTTT
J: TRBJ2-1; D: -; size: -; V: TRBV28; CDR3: CASSFNRQYNEQFF; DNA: TGTGCCAGCAGTTTTAACCGACAGTACAATGAGCAGTTCTTC
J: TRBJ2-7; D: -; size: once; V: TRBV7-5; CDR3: CARSFTQGYEQYF; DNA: TGTGCCAGAAGCTTCACGCAGGGCTACGAGCAGTACTTC
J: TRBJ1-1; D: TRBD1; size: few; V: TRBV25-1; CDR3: CASSDGTVSPAGTEAFF; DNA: TGTGCCAGCAGTGACGGGACAGTCTCCCCCGCAGGGACTGAAGCTTTCTTT
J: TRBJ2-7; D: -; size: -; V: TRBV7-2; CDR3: CASSLYGRTDSYEQYF; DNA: TGTGCCAGCAGCTTATATGGTCGGACCGACTCCTACGAGCAGTACTTC
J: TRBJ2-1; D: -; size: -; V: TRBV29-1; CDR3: CSVQPSYNEQFF; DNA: TGCAGCGTCCAACCCTCCTACAATGAGCAGTTCTTC
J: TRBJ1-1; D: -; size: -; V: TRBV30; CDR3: CAWDGEGGNTEAFF; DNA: TGTGCCTGGGACGGGGAGGGCGGGAACACTGAAGCTTTCTTT
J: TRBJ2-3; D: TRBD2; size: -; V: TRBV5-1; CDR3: CASSFRSGTSGATDTQYF; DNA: TGCGCCAGCAGCTTCAGATCCGGGACTAGCGGGGCAACAGATACGCAGTATTTT
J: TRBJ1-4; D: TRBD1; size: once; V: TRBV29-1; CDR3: CSVDEQGNEKLFF; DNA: TGCAGCGTTGATGAACAGGGGAATGAAAAACTGTTTTTT
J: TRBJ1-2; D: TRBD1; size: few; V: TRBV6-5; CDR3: CASSYGRGRDGYTF; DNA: TGTGCCAGCAGTTATGGGAGGGGGCGGGATGGCTACACCTTC
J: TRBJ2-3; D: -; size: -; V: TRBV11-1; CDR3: CASGLSTDTQYF; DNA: TGTGCCAGCGGGCTAAGCACAGATACGCAGTATTTT
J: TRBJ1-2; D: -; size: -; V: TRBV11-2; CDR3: CASSLDPGNYGYTF; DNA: TGTGCCAGCAGCTTAGACCCAGGAAACTATGGCTACACCTTC
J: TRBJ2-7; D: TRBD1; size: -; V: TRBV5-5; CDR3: CASSLAPGQMSYEQYF; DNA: TGTGCCAGCAGCTTGGCTCCGGGACAGATGTCCTACGAGCAGTACTTC
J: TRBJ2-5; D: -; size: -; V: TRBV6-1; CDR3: CASSEISGLGQYF; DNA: TGTGCCAGCAGTGAAATTTCGGGTCTGGGCCAGTACTTC
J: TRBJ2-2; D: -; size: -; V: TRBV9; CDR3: CASSSTSPGELFF; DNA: TGTGCCAGCAGCTCAACTAGCCCCGGGGAGCTGTTTTTT
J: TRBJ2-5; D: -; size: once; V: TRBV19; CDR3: CASSIGSGTEETQYF; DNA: TGTGCCAGTAGTATAGGGTCCGGGACGGAAGAGACCCAGTACTTC
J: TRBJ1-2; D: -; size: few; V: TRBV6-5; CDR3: CASSYSIGRLYGYTF; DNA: TGTGCCAGCAGTTACTCGATCGGGCGGCTCTATGGCTACACCTTC
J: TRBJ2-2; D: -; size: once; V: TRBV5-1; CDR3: CASSLEVNTGELFF; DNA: TGCGCCAGCAGCTTGGAAGTGAACACCGGGGAGCTGTTTTTT
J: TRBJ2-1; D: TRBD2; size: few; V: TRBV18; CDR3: CASSPTTAGYRNEQFF; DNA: TGTGCCAGCTCTCCCACTACAGCGGGGTACCGGAATGAGCAGTTCTTC
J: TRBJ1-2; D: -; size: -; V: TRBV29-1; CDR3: CSVEARGEFYGYTF; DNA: TGCAGCGTTGAAGCCAGGGGCGAATTCTATGGCTACACCTTC
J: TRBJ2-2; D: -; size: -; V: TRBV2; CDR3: CASSELGGPDTGELFF; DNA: TGTGCCAGCAGTGAACTGGGGGGGCCGGATACCGGGGAGCTGTTTTTT
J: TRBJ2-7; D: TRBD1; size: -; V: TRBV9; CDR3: CASSVEGQVGYEQYF; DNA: TGTGCCAGCAGCGTAGAAGGACAGGTCGGCTACGAGCAGTACTTC
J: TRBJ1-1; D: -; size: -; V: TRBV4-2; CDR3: CASSQADNEAFF; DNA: TGTGCCAGCAGCCAAGCCGATAATGAAGCTTTCTTT
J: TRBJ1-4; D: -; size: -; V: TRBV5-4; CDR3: CASSQGPNEKLFF; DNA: TGTGCCAGCAGCCAGGGACCTAATGAAAAACTGTTTTTT
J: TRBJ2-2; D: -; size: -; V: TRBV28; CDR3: CASRGQEFANTGELFF; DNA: TGTGCCAGCAGGGGCCAGGAGTTCGCGAACACCGGGGAGCTGTTTTTT
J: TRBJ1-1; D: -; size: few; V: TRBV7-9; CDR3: CASSPIGAIQGRGDTEAFF; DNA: TGTGCCAGCAGCCCAATCGGGGCAATACAGGGCCGAGGGGACACTGAAGCTTTCTTT
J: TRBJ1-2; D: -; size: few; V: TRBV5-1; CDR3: CASSLVQADYGYTF; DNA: TGCGCCAGCAGCTTGGTACAGGCCGACTATGGCTACACCTTC
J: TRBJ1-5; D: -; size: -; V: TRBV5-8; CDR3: CASSLGWGGSNQPQHF; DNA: TGTGCCAGCAGCCTGGGGTGGGGGGGAAGCAATCAGCCCCAGCATTTT
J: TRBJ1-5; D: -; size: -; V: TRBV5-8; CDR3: CASSRDLVDQPQHF; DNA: TGTGCCAGCAGCCGTGACCTGGTCGATCAGCCCCAGCATTTT
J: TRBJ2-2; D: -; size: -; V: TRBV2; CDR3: CASSPDGDGELFF; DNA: TGTGCCAGCAGTCCGGACGGGGACGGGGAGCTGTTTTTT
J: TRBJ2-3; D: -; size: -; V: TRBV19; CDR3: CASSIVSRDTQYF; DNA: TGTGCCAGTAGTATAGTGAGTCGGGATACGCAGTATTTT
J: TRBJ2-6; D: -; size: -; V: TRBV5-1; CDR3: CASSRPSGANVLTF; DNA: TGCGCCAGCAGCCGCCCGTCCGGGGCCAACGTCCTGACTTTC
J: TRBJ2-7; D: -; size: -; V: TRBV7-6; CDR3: CASSSLTASRFSYEQYF; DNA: TGTGCCAGCAGCTCCCTGACAGCGTCCCGATTTTCCTACGAGCAGTACTTC
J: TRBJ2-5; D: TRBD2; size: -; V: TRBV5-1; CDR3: CASSQTSGGQETQYF; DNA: TGCGCCAGCAGCCAGACTAGCGGAGGACAAGAGACCCAGTACTTC
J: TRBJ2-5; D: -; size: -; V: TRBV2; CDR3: CASSERSLQETQYF; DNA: TGTGCCAGCAGTGAACGATCCCTCCAAGAGACCCAGTACTTC
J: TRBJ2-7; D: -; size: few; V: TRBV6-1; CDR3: CASTPARDSGEQYF; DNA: TGTGCCAGCACTCCTGCCCGGGACTCGGGGGAGCAGTACTTC
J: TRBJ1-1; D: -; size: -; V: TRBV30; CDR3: CAWSGGWVTEAFF; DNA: TGTGCCTGGAGCGGGGGCTGGGTCACTGAAGCTTTCTTT
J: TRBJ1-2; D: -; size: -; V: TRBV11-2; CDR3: CASSLQGPYGYTF; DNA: TGTGCCAGCAGCTTACAGGGCCCCTATGGCTACACCTTC
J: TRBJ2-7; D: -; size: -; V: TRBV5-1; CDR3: CASSLQTGVNYEQYF; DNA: TGCGCCAGCAGCTTGCAAACAGGAGTCAACTACGAGCAGTACTTC
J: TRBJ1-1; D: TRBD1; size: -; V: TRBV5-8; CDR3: CASSAGTGWTEAFF; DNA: TGTGCCAGCAGCGCCGGGACAGGGTGGACTGAAGCTTTCTTT
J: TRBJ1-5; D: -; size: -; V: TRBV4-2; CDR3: CASSQELNQPQHF; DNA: TGTGCCAGCAGCCAGGAGTTAAATCAGCCCCAGCATTTT
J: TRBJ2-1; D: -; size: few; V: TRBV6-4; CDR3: CASSDSSNNEQFF; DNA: TGTGCCAGCAGTGACTCTAGCAACAATGAGCAGTTCTTC
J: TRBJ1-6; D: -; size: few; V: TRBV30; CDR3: CAWTRFRASPLHF; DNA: TGTGCCTGGACCCGATTCCGGGCTTCACCCCTCCACTTT
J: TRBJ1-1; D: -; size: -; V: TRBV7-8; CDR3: CASSHQYNTEAFF; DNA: TGTGCCAGCAGCCACCAGTACAACACTGAAGCTTTCTTT
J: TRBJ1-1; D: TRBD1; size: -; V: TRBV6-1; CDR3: CASNRQGKRVTEAFF; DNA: TGTGCCAGCAACCGACAGGGGAAGAGGGTGACTGAAGCTTTCTTT
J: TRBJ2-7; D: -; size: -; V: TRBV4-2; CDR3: CASSQGPGKSYEQYF; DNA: TGTGCCAGCAGCCAAGGACCGGGGAAATCCTACGAGCAGTACTTC
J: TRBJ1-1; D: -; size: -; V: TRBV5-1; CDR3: CASTWGGSTEAFF; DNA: TGCGCCAGCACATGGGGTGGGAGCACTGAAGCTTTCTTT
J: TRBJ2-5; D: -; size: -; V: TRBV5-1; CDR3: CASSPDPHQETQYF; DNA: TGCGCCAGCTCCCCGGATCCGCACCAAGAGACCCAGTACTTC
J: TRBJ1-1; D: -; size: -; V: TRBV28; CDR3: CASSLLNTEAFF; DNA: TGTGCCAGCAGTTTGCTGAACACTGAAGCTTTCTTT
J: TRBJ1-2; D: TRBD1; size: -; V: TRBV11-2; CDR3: CASSLLGTGDGYTF; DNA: TGTGCCAGCAGCCTCCTTGGGACAGGGGATGGCTACACCTTC
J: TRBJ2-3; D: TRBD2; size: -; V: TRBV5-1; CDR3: CASSLLAGGSTDTQYF; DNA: TGCGCCAGCAGCTTACTAGCGGGGGGGAGCACAGATACGCAGTATTTT